A selection of T cell receptor beta chains follows, all from one sample in a study of PD-L1 blockade in urothelial cancer. Produced via immunoSEQ multiplex PCR; TCRdb's table is partial and in-frame only. The sample has about 120,000 clones; around 89% are singletons. The starting material was PBMCs, obtained around atezolizumab (anti-PD-L1) treatment. The source is a man aged 60 to 75 with urothelial cancer. CDR3s leave out the opening cysteine and the closing phenylalanine or tryptophan. D genes are given only for firm matches. Clone sizes are given selectively: once, few, many, or a class where the clone is expanded.

clone_size,v_call,cdr3_length,d_call,cdr3_aa
.,TRBV28,10,.,ASSRGVQTQY
few,TRBV6-4,11,.,ASSGDMTGELF
.,TRBV2,11,.,ASVASRQGGQY
.,TRBV9,14,TRBD2,ASSVVASGVYNEQF
.,TRBV25-1,13,TRBD1,ASSAYRTGSYEQY
.,TRBV18,15,TRBD1,ASSPGTGFVWENIQY
once,TRBV5-1,12,.,ASSLRQGYYEQY
.,TRBV5-1,16,.,ASSLAGESGGSSYEQY
.,TRBV4-1,16,TRBD1,ASSQPPIGGQVIDTQY
.,TRBV7-3,14,TRBD1,ASSLTGQAANEKLF
.,TRBV7-2,11,.,ASSLLRAETQY
.,TRBV19,12,TRBD1,ASTINRGRGGYT
once,TRBV30,15,TRBD2,ASGRTRMSSGANVLT
.,TRBV7-7,13,TRBD1,ASSLGPGQGETQY
.,TRBV5-6,12,TRBD1,ASSSWDSLEKLF
.,TRBV28,13,TRBD1,ASSPPGQIYNEQF
.,TRBV18,11,.,ASSRGVEETQY
few,TRBV28,11,.,ASSYAGQHGYT
.,TRBV9,13,.,ASSVLAGDSYEQY
.,TRBV4-1,13,.,ASSQVRAGGTEAF
.,TRBV6-5,13,TRBD1,ASSHGDRDTYEQY
few,TRBV28,14,TRBD2,ASNTLSGTLYNEQF
once,TRBV28,9,.,ASSLANVLT
.,TRBV6-5,11,.,ASSLRFQETQY
.,TRBV10-3,11,TRBD2,AISGLAQETQY
.,TRBV19,14,TRBD2,ASSLAGGGGQETQY
.,TRBV7-2,13,.,ASSSNPISKETQY
.,TRBV9,13,.,ASSFPGDGHNEQF
.,TRBV27,11,TRBD1,ASSPDRVYGYT
.,TRBV9,14,.,ASSAIGTAAAYEQY
.,TRBV6-6,14,.,ASSSTSWQDQETQY
few,TRBV7-3,11,.,ASSLKSGGEAF
.,TRBV14,13,TRBD1,ASSLGQVSTDTQY
.,TRBV6-1,12,.,ASSATVSNQPQH
.,TRBV5-3,17,TRBD2,ARRDPGLATLGSTDTQY
.,TRBV27,12,TRBD1,ASSLSGGIDGYT
.,TRBV19,12,.,ASSIGAGNYGYT
.,TRBV2,16,TRBD2,ASSWTSGGLTSTDTQY
.,TRBV19,13,TRBD2,ASSNGLAGGNEQF
.,TRBV6-1,12,TRBD1,ASSERTGWDEQY
.,TRBV4-3,15,TRBD1,ASSQDTRQGVDSPLH
.,TRBV6-6,13,TRBD2,ASRKLAGATYEQY
.,TRBV9,13,.,ASSPLLGGNTEAF
few,TRBV28,14,TRBD1,ASSFSVQGNYNEQF
.,TRBV11-2,14,.,ASNPGRTGRSVGYT
.,TRBV11-3,15,TRBD1,ASSLGRGSGDTGELF
.,TRBV9,10,.,ASSALGETQY
.,TRBV5-1,13,TRBD1,ASSLGQGGTGELF
.,TRBV7-2,14,.,ASSPYPNRVGYGYT
.,TRBV28,11,.,ASSLPGARGYT
.,TRBV7-3,14,.,ASSLGGQAGTGELF
.,TRBV5-1,17,TRBD2,ASSLTIQTSGPLTDTQY
once,TRBV19,13,TRBD1,ASSITGTGPNEQF
.,TRBV30,11,TRBD2,AWTTSGPYEQY